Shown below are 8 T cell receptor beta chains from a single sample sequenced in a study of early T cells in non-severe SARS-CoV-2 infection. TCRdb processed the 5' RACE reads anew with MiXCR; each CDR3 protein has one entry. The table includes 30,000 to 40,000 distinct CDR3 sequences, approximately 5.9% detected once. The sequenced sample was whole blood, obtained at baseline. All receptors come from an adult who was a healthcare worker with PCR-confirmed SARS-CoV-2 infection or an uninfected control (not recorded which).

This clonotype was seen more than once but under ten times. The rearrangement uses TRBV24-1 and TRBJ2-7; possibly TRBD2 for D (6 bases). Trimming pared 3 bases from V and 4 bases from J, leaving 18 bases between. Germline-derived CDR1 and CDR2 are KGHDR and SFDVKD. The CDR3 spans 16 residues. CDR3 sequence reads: CATSDNSGTALYEQYF. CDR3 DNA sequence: TGTGCCACCAGTGATAACTCCGGGACTGCCTTATACGAGCAGTACTTC.

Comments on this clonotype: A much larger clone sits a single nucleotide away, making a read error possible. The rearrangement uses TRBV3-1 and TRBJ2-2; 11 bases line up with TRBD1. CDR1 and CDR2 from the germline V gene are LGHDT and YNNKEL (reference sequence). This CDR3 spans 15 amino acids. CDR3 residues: CTSSRGTGGTGELFF. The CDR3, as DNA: TGTACCAGCAGCCGGGGGACAGGGGGCACCGGGGAGCTGTTTTTT.

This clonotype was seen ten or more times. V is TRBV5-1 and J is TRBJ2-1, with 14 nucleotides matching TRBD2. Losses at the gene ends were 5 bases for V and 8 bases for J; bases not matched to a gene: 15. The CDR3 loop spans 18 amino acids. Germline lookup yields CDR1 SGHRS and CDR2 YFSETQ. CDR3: CASRARGGLAGVNYEQFF. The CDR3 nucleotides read TGCGCCAGCAGGGCGAGAGGGGGACTAGCGGGAGTGAACTATGAGCAGTTCTTC.

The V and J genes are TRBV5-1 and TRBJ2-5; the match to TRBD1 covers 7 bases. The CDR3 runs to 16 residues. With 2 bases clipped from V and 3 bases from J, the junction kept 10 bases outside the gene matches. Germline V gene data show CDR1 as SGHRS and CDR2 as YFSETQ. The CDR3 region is CASSLSSGTEKETQYF. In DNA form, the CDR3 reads TGCGCCAGCAGCTTATCTTCCGGGACAGAAAAAGAGACCCAGTACTTC.

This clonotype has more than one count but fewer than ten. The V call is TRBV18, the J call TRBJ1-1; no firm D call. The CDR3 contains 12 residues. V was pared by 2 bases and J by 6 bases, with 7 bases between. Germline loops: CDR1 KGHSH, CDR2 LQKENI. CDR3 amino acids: CASSPSRPEAFF. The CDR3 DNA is TGTGCCAGCTCACCATCTCGGCCTGAAGCTTTCTTT.

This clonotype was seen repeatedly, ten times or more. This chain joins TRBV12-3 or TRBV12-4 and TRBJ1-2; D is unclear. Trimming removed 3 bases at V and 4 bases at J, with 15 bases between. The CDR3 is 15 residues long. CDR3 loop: CASSFRRWQLYGYTF. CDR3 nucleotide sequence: TGTGCCAGCAGTTTCCGCCGATGGCAGCTCTATGGCTACACCTTC.

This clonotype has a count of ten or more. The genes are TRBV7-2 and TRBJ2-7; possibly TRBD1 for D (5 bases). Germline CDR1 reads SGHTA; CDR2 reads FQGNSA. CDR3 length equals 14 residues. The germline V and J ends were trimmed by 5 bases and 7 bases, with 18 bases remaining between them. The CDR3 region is CASSPGDRYGEQYV. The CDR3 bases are TGTGCCAGCAGCCCCGGCGACAGATACGGAGAGCAGTACGTC.

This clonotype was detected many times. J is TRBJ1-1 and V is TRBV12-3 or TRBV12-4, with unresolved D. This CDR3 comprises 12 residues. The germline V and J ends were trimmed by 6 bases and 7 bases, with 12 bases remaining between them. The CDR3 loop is CASSQTYGEAFF. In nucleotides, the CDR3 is TGTGCCAGCAGCCAGACTTATGGTGAAGCTTTCTTT.